The entry below gives a single T cell receptor (beta chain) sequence along with its context. Its target is unknown. The data derive from a study of identical twins. Study findings and constraints: Twin-shared out-of-frame alpha sequences were enriched for low generation probability.

The V and J ends lost 3 bases and 4 bases respectively, with 12 bases between them. CDR1 and CDR2 from the germline V gene are SGHVS and FQNEAQ. CDR3 length: 14 amino acids. TCRdb passed the 5' RACE reads through MiXCR, listing each CDR3 protein once. The sample has under 1 million distinct CDR3 sequences; more than 9% are singletons. The same data also went into a second study, on yellow fever vaccine responses in identical twins. That work states: As reported, the vaccine T cell response of twins seemed partly convergent and partly personalized.

Sequenced input: PBMCs. This receptor was identified in a woman aged 18-35 years in good health. The chain combines TRBV7-8 with TRBJ2-5, with TRBD1 as a possible D gene (6 bases). In nucleotides, the CDR3 is TGTGCCAGCAGCTTCGACAGGTGGGGAGAGACCCAGTACTTC. Translating it yields CASSFDRWGETQYF.